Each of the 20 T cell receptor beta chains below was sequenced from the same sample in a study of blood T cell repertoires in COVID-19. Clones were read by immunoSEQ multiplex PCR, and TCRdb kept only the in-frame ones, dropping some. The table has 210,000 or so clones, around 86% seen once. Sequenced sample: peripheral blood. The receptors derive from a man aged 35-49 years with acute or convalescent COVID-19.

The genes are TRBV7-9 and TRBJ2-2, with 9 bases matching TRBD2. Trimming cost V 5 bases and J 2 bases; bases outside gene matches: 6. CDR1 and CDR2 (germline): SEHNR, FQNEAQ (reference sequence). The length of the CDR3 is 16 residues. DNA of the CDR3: TGTGCCAGCAGCCCAAGGACTAGCGCAAACACCGGGGAGCTGTTTTTT. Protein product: CASSPRTSANTGELFF.

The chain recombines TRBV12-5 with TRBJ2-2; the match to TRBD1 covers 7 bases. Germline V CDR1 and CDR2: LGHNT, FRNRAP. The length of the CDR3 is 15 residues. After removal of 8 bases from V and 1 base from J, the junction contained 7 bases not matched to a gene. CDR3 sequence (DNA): TGTGCTAGTAAAGAGGGACAGCTGAACACCGGGGAGCTGTTTTTT. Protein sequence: CASKEGQLNTGELFF.

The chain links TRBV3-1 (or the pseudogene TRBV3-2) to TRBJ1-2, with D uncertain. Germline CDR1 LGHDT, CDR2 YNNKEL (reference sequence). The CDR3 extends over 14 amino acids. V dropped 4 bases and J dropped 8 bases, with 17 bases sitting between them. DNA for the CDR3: TGTGCCAGCAGCCCAAGGTCAGGCGTGGGCGGCTACACCTTC. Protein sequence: CASSPRSGVGGYTF.

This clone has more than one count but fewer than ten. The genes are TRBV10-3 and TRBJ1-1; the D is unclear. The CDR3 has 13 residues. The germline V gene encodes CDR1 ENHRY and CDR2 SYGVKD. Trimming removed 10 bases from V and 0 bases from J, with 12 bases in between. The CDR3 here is CATRLLLNTEAFF. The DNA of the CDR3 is TGTGCCACGCGACTGCTCCTGAACACTGAAGCTTTCTTT.

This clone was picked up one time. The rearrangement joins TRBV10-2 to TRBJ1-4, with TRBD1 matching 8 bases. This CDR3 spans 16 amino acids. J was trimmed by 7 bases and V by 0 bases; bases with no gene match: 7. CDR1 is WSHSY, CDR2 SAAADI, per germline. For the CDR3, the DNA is TGCGCCAGCAGTGAGTCAGGGGACAGGAGGAGTGAAAAACTGTTTTTT. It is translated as CASSESGDRRSEKLFF.

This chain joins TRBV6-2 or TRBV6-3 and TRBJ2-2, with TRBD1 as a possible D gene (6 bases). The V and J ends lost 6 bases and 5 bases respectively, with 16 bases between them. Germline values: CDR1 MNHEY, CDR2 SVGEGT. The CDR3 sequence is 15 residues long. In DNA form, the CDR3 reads TGTGCCAGCAGCCCGGACAGTTTTGGGACCGGGGAGCTGTTTTTT. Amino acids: CASSPDSFGTGELFF.

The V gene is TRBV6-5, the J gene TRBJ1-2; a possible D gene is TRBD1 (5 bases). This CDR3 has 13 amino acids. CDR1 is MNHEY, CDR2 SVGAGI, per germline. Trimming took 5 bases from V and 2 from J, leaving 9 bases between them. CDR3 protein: CASSPTENYGYTF. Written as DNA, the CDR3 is TGTGCCAGCAGTCCGACAGAGAACTATGGCTACACCTTC.

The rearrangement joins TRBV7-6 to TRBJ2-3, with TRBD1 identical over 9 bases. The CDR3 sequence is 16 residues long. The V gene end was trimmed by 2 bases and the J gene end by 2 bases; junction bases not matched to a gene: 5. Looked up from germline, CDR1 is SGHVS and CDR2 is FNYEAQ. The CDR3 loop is CASSLRGQGSTDTQYF. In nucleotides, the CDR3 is TGTGCCAGCAGCTTAAGGGGACAGGGCTCCACAGATACGCAGTATTTT.

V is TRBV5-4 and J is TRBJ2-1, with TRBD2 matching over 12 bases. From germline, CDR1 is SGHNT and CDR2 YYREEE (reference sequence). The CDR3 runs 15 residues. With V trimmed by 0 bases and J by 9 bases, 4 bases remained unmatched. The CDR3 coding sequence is TGTGCCAGCAGCTTGGGATCTAGCGGGGGGGCTGAGCAGTTCTTC. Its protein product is CASSLGSSGGAEQFF.

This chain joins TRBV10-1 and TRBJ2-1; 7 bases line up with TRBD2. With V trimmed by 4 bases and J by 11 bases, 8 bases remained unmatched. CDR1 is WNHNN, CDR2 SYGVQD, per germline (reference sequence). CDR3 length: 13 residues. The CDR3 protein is CASSGSSSGKQFF. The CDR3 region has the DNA TGCGCCAGCAGTGGGTCATCTAGCGGCAAGCAGTTCTTC.

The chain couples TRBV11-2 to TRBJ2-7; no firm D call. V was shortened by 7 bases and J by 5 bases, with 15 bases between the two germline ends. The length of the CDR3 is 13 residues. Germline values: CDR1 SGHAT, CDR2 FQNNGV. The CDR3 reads CASTLNRRDEQYF. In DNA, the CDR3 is TGTGCCAGCACCCTTAACCGACGGGACGAGCAGTACTTC.

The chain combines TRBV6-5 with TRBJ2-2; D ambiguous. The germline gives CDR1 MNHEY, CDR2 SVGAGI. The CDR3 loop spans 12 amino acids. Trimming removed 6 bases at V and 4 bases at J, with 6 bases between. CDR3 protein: CASRAATGELFF. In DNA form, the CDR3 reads TGTGCCAGCAGGGCCGCCACCGGGGAGCTGTTTTTT.

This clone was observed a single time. Here the CDR3 reads CASSVGTSGGRRFF. The CDR3 nucleotides read TGTGCCAGCAGCGTTGGGACTAGCGGGGGGAGGCGGTTCTTC. The J gene is TRBJ2-1, the V gene TRBV7-9, with TRBD2 identical over 15 bases. This CDR3 is built from 14 residues. Looked up from germline, CDR1 is SEHNR and CDR2 is FQNEAQ (reference sequence). Trimming removed 5 bases from V and 15 bases from J; junction bases left unmatched: 8.

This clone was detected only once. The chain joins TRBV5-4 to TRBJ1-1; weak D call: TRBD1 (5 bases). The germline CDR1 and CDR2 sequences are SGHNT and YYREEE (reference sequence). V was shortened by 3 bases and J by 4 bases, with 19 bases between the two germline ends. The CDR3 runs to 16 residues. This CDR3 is CASSSKVGGSGTEAFF. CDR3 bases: TGTGCCAGCAGCTCCAAGGTGGGGGGGTCGGGCACTGAAGCTTTCTTT.

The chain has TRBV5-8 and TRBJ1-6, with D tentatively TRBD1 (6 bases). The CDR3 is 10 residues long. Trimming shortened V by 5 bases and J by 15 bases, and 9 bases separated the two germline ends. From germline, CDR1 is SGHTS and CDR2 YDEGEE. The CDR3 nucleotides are TGTGCCAGCAGGCCGGACAGCCTCCACTTT. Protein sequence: CASRPDSLHF.

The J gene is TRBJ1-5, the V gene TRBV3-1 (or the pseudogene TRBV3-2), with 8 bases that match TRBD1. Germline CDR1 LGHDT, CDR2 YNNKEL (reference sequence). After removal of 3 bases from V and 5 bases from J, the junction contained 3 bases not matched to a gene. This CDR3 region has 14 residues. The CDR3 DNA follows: TGTGCCAGCAGCCAGGGGACAGGAGATCAGCCCCAGCATTTT. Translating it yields CASSQGTGDQPQHF.

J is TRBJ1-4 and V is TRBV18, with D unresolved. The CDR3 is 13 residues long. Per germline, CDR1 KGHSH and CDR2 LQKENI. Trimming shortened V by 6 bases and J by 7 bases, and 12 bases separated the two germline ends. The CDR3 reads CASSYKAGEKLFF. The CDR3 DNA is TGTGCCAGCTCGTATAAGGCGGGTGAAAAACTGTTTTTT.

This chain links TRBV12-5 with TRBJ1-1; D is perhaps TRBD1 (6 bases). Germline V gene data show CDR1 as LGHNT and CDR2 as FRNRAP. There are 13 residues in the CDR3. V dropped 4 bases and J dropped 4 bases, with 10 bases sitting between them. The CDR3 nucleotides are TGTGCTAGTGGTTCCCAGGGGCCCACTGAAGCTTTCTTT. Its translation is CASGSQGPTEAFF. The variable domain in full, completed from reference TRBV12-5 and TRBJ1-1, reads DARVTQTPRHKVTEMGQEVTMRCQPILGHNTVFWYRQTMMQGLELLAYFRNRAPLDDSGMPKDRFSAEMPDATLATLKIQPSEPRDSAVYFCASGSQGPTEAFFGQGTRLTVV.

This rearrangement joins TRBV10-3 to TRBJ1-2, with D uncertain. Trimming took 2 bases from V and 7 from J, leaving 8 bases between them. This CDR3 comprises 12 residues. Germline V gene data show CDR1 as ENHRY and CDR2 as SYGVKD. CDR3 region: CAISEIGGGYTF. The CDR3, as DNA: TGTGCCATCAGTGAGATCGGAGGTGGCTACACCTTC.

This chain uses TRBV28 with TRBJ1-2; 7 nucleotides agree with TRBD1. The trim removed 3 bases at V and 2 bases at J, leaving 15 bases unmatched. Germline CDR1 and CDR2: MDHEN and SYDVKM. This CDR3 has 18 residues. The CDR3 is CASSFQFLQGRRNYGYTF. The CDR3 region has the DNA TGTGCCAGCAGTTTCCAATTTTTACAGGGGAGGAGGAACTATGGCTACACCTTC.